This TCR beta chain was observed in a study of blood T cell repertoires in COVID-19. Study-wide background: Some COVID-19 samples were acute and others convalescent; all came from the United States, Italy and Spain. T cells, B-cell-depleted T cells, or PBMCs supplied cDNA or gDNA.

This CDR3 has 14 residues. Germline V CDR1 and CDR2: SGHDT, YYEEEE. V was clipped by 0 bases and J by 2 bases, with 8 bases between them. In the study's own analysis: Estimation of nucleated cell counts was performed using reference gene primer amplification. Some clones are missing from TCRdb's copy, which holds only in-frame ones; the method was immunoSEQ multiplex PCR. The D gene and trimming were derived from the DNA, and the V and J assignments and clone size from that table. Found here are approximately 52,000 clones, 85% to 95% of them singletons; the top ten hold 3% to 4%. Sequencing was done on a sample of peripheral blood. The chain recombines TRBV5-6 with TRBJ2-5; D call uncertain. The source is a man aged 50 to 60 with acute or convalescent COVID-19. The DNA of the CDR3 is TGTGCCAGCAGCTTGGGGTCGCGACAAGAGACCCAGTACTTC. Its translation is CASSLGSRQETQYF.